Below, 25 T cell receptor beta chains from the same sample are listed, as sequenced in a study of cytomegalovirus exposure and HLA in healthy donors. Repertoires were generated with immunoSEQ multiplex PCR, while TCRdb's copy carries only in-frame clones and drops some. The table records tens of thousands of clones, about 96% of them present only once. Sequencing input: PBMCs. The receptor source for this set is a man between 18 and 35 years old in good health and CMV-seropositive.

This chain links TRBV10-3 with TRBJ1-2, with no clear D. Trimming shortened V by 0 bases and J by 0 bases, and 11 bases separated the two germline ends. The CDR3 runs 16 residues. CDR1 is ENHRY, CDR2 SYGVKD, per germline. The CDR3 DNA reads as TGTGCCATCAGTGAGTCGGTAACAGAAGCTAACTATGGCTACACCTTC. This sequence encodes CAISESVTEANYGYTF.

The chain combines TRBV6-5 with TRBJ2-7, with D tentatively TRBD2 (6 bases). Germline values: CDR1 MNHEY, CDR2 SVGAGI. The CDR3 is 14 residues long. V dropped 4 bases and J dropped 0 bases, with 10 bases sitting between them. Here the CDR3 reads CASSSASVSYEQYF. CDR3 coding DNA: TGTGCCAGCAGTTCCGCTAGCGTCTCCTACGAGCAGTACTTC.

The rearrangement uses TRBV5-6 and TRBJ1-1; 7 nucleotides match TRBD1. V was clipped by 2 bases and J by 6 bases; unmatched bases: 10. Per the germline V gene, CDR1 is SGHDT and CDR2 is YYEEEE. The CDR3 extends over 15 amino acids. The CDR3: CASSFLGTALSEAFF. CDR3 bases: TGTGCCAGCAGCTTTTTGGGGACAGCTCTTTCTGAAGCTTTCTTT.

The rearrangement links TRBV5-1 to TRBJ2-3; D is undetermined. Germline V gene lookup returns CDR1 SGHRS and CDR2 YFSETQ. The CDR3 is 13 amino acids. Trimming removed 7 bases from V and 6 bases from J, with 15 bases in between. The DNA of the CDR3 is TGCGCCAGCGGCAGTTCCTCCTGGGATACGCAGTATTTT. This codes for CASGSSSWDTQYF.

The chain employs TRBV7-9 and TRBJ2-7; TRBD1 aligns across 8 bases. This CDR3 has 14 residues. Per the germline V gene, CDR1 is SEHNR and CDR2 is FQNEAQ (reference sequence). Trimming cost V 6 bases and J 5 bases; bases outside gene matches: 9. CDR3: CASRRGQGPNEQYF. DNA for the CDR3: TGTGCCAGCAGACGCGGACAGGGACCTAACGAGCAGTACTTC.

The J gene is TRBJ1-4, the V gene TRBV27, with no clear D. Germline loops: CDR1 MNHEY, CDR2 SMNVEV (reference sequence). V lost 5 bases and J 9 bases, leaving 10 bases between the germline ends. This CDR3 has 12 amino acids. The CDR3 loop is CASSETGKKLFF. Written as DNA, the CDR3 is TGTGCCAGCAGTGAAACGGGGAAAAAACTGTTTTTT.

The chain couples TRBV29-1 to TRBJ2-3; TRBD2 agrees at 12 bases. This CDR3 has 13 residues. V trimming: 6 bases; J trimming: 5 bases; junction bases outside the gene matches: 3. The V gene's germline CDR1 is SQVTM and CDR2 ANQGSEA. The CDR3 bases are TGCAGCGTACCGGGACTAGCGGGAGATACGCAGTATTTT. Amino acid sequence: CSVPGLAGDTQYF.

The chain recombines TRBV29-1 with TRBJ2-5, with TRBD2 matching 10 bases. The V gene's germline CDR1 is SQVTM and CDR2 ANQGSEA. CDR3 length equals 15 residues. J lost 1 base, V lost 5 bases, and 7 bases had no gene match. CDR3 sequence reads: CSVSHSGRPQETQYF. The CDR3 coding sequence is TGCAGCGTTTCCCATAGCGGGAGGCCCCAAGAGACCCAGTACTTC. Supplemented by reference TRBV29-1 and TRBJ2-5, the full variable domain reads SAVISQKPSRDICQRGTSLTIQCQVDSQVTMMFWYRQQPGQSLTLIATANQGSEATYESGFVIDKFPISRPNLTFSTLTVSNMSPEDSSIYLCSVSHSGRPQETQYFGPGTRLLVL.

In DNA form, the CDR3 reads TGTGCCAGCAGCCAAGGGTCAGGCAGAAGCACCGGGGAGCTGTTTTTT. Translating gives CASSQGSGRSTGELFF. The chain carries TRBV4-2 and TRBJ2-2; D unresolved. The CDR3 runs to 16 residues. CDR1 and CDR2 (germline): LGHNA, YNFKEQ. Trimming stripped 1 base from V and 4 bases from J, with 13 bases between.

The rearrangement uses TRBV2 and TRBJ2-5; no clear D gene. CDR1 and CDR2 from the germline V gene are SNHLY and FYNNEI. This CDR3 contains 14 residues. With 7 bases removed from V and 2 bases from J, the gap between germline ends came to 14 bases. The DNA for the CDR3 is TGTGCCAGCACCCCGACTCCTCTACAAGAGACCCAGTACTTC. Translating it yields CASTPTPLQETQYF.

V usage is TRBV19 and J usage is TRBJ2-5, with D perhaps TRBD1 (5 bases). The germline V gene encodes CDR1 LNHDA and CDR2 SQIVND (reference sequence). This CDR3 spans 14 amino acids. The V gene lost 1 base and the J gene lost 2 bases, with 8 bases spanning the gap. The CDR3 is CASSIGQGQETQYF. DNA for the CDR3: TGTGCCAGTAGTATAGGCCAGGGACAAGAGACCCAGTACTTC.

The rearrangement uses TRBV30 and TRBJ1-1, with a tentative D call TRBD1 (6 bases). The length of the CDR3 is 15 residues. The V end lost 2 bases, the J end lost 2 bases, and 15 bases lay between the germline ends. The germline V gene encodes CDR1 GTSNPN and CDR2 SVGIG (reference sequence). CDR3 nucleotide sequence: TGTGCCTGGAGTATGGCTAGGACAGCTAACACTGAAGCTTTCTTT. It is translated as CAWSMARTANTEAFF.

The chain combines TRBV4-1 with TRBJ1-1; unclear D gene. Trimming took off 4 bases at V and 0 bases at J, with 12 bases between the two ends. The CDR3 length is 15 residues. Germline V CDR1 and CDR2: MGHRA, YSYEKL. DNA for the CDR3: TGCGCCAGCAGCCCAATCAGACTCATGAACACTGAAGCTTTCTTT. Its translation is CASSPIRLMNTEAFF.

The gene calls are TRBV7-2 and TRBJ1-1, with D unclear. V lost 4 bases and J 5 bases, leaving 5 bases between the germline ends. This CDR3 has 11 amino acids. Per germline, CDR1 SGHTA and CDR2 FQGNSA. The CDR3 here is CASSSGTEAFF. The DNA for the CDR3 is TGTGCCAGCAGCTCCGGGACTGAAGCTTTCTTT.

V is TRBV5-4 and J is TRBJ2-1, with unresolved D. CDR3 length equals 15 residues. The V end was cut by 0 bases, the J end by 0 bases, with 7 bases between. In germline, CDR1 is SGHNT, CDR2 YYREEE (reference sequence). The CDR3 loop is CASSLGWSSYNEQFF. CDR3 nucleotide sequence: TGTGCCAGCAGCTTGGGGTGGAGCTCCTACAATGAGCAGTTCTTC.

V usage is TRBV21-1 and J usage is TRBJ2-7; TRBD2 is taken as the D call from the table, unchecked against the DNA. TRBV21-1 constitutes a pseudogene. The CDR3 consists of 15 residues. The CDR3: CASSRPGLGSYEQYF. CDR3 nucleotides: TGTGCCAGCAGCAGACCGGGACTAGGAAGTTACGAGCAGTACTTC.

The V gene is TRBV6-1, the J gene TRBJ1-5, with TRBD1 matching over 8 bases. Losses at the gene ends were 4 bases for V and 6 bases for J; bases not matched to a gene: 11. The CDR3 is made up of 16 amino acids. In germline, CDR1 is MNHNS, CDR2 SASEGT. The CDR3 loop is CASSGTGWGISQPQHF. The CDR3 nucleotides are TGTGCCAGCAGTGGGACAGGGTGGGGGATAAGTCAGCCCCAGCATTTT.

This clone was seen a few times. V usage is TRBV5-1 and J usage is TRBJ2-7; D is possibly TRBD1 (6 bases). Germline CDR1 is SGHRS and CDR2 is YFSETQ. V was cut by 6 bases and J by 5 bases, with 15 bases left in between. This CDR3 spans 13 amino acids. Here the CDR3 DNA reads TGCGCCAGCACAACTGGCAGGGGAAACGAGCAGTACTTC. Residues: CASTTGRGNEQYF.

V gene TRBV14 combines with J gene TRBJ2-2; D is undetermined. Per germline, CDR1 SGHDN and CDR2 FVKESK. CDR3 length equals 15 residues. V was cut by 0 bases and J by 0 bases, with 5 bases left in between. CDR3 in DNA: TGTGCCAGCAGCCAAGATTTCGCGAACACCGGGGAGCTGTTTTTT. Residues: CASSQDFANTGELFF.

This sequence joins TRBV28 and TRBJ2-1; D unclear. Germline CDR1 is MDHEN and CDR2 is SYDVKM. CDR3 length: 15 residues. Trimming left V 5 bases short and J 0 bases short, with 11 bases between. This CDR3 reads CASSLGGDSYNEQFF. Written as DNA, the CDR3 is TGTGCCAGCAGTCTAGGCGGAGACTCCTACAATGAGCAGTTCTTC.

The gene calls are TRBV4-1 and TRBJ2-1, with 11 positions matching TRBD2. The CDR3 has 16 residues. Germline CDR1 reads MGHRA; CDR2 reads YSYEKL. The V and J ends lost 1 base and 8 bases, in that order; junction bases with no gene match: 7. The chain's CDR3 is CASSQARLAGRDEQFF. In DNA, the CDR3 is TGCGCCAGCAGCCAAGCTAGACTAGCGGGACGGGATGAGCAGTTCTTC.

This chain links TRBV28 with TRBJ1-1; tentative D call: TRBD1 (6 bases). The CDR3 has 12 residues. Germline loops: CDR1 MDHEN, CDR2 SYDVKM. Here the CDR3 DNA reads TGTGCTATCAGAACAGGGTCTACTGAAGCTTTCTTT. It is translated as CAIRTGSTEAFF.

This sequence joins TRBV11-2 and TRBJ1-2; a possible D gene is TRBD1 (6 bases). Germline CDR1 is SGHAT and CDR2 is FQNNGV. V gave up 5 bases and J gave up 4 bases, with 17 bases separating them. The CDR3 covers 15 residues. CDR3 in DNA: TGTGCCAGCAGCCGGTGGACAGCCTCACTCTATGGCTACACCTTC. This encodes CASSRWTASLYGYTF.

This clone was observed once. This chain joins TRBV9 and TRBJ2-3; possible D gene TRBD1, 5 bases. V was trimmed by 0 bases and J by 0 bases, leaving 11 bases between them. The CDR3 totals 16 residues. CDR1 SGDLS and CDR2 YYNGEE come from the germline V gene. DNA for the CDR3: TGTGCCAGCAGCGTAGACCAGGGTGGGAGCACAGATACGCAGTATTTT. Its translation: CASSVDQGGSTDTQYF.

The chain joins TRBV10-2 to TRBJ2-7; TRBD2 agrees at 11 bases. The CDR3 has 16 residues. Losses at the gene ends were 2 bases for V and 7 bases for J; bases not matched to a gene: 10. Per germline, CDR1 WSHSY and CDR2 SAAADI. The CDR3 is CASSEEVSGRAGEQYF. CDR3 bases: TGCGCCAGCAGTGAGGAGGTTAGCGGGAGGGCCGGGGAGCAGTACTTC.